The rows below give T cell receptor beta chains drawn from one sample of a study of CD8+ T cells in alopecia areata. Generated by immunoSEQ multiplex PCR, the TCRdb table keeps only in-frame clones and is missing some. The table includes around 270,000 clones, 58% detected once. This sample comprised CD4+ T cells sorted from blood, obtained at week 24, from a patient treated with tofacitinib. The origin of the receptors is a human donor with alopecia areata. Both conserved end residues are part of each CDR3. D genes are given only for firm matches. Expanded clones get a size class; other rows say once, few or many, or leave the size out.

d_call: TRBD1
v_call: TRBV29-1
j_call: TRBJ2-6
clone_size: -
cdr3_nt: TGCAGCGTAGAAGGACAGGGGAGGACTGGGGCCAACGTCCTGACTTTC
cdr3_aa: CSVEGQGRTGANVLTF

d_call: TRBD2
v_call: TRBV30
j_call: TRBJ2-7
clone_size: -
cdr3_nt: TGTGCCTGGAGAGGATCGGGGGAGGGCTACGAGCAGTACTTC
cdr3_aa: CAWRGSGEGYEQYF

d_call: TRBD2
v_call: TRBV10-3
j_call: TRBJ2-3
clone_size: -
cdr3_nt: TGTGCCATCTTGGGCGGGGGATCTAGCACAGATACGCAGTATTTT
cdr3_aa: CAILGGGSSTDTQYF

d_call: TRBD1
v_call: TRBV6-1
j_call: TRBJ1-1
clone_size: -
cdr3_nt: TGTGCCAGCAGTTTCTCCCCGAAGGGGGCAGCTTTCTTT
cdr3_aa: CASSFSPKGAAFF

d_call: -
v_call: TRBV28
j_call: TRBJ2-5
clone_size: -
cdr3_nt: TGTGCCAGCCGCGGGACACCAGAGACCCAGTACTTC
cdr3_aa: CASRGTPETQYF

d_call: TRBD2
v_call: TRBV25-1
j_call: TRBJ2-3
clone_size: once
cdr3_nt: TGTGCCAGCAGTGGGTTGCTAGCGGGGGGCGCAGATACGCAGTATTTT
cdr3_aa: CASSGLLAGGADTQYF

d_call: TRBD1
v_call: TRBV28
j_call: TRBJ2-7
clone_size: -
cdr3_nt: TGTGCCAGCAGTTTGGGGGACAGGGTCCTAGCCTACGAGCAGTACTTC
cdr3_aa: CASSLGDRVLAYEQYF

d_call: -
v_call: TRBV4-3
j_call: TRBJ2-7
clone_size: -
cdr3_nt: TGCGCCAGCAGCCAAGAACCCTCAGGGTGGTTTAAGTACTTC
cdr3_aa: CASSQEPSGWFKYF

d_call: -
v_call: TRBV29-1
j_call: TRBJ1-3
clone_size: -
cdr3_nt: TGCAGCGTTGAAAGCCCTCGAGGGGGTGCTGGAAACACCATATATTTT
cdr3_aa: CSVESPRGGAGNTIYF

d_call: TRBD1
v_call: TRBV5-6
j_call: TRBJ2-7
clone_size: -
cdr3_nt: TGTGCCAGCAGGAGAACAGGGGCCCGGTACGAGCAGTACTTC
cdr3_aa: CASRRTGARYEQYF

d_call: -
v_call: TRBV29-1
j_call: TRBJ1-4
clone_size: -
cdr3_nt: TGCAGCGTTAAGGGACAACGGCATGAAAAACTGTTTTTT
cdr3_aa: CSVKGQRHEKLFF

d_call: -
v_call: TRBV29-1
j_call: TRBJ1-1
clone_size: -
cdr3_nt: TGCAGCGTTTTTAGGGGAATGAACACTGAAGCTTTCTTT
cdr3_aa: CSVFRGMNTEAFF

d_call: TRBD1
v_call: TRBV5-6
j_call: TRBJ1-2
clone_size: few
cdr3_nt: TGTGCCAGCAGCTGGTTTGGTAGACAGGGACCCTATGGCTACACCTTC
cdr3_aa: CASSWFGRQGPYGYTF